This T cell receptor beta chain was sequenced during a study of T cell repertoires in cytomegalovirus infection. About the research overall: Through public TCR beta signatures, both CMV infection and matching HLA type were indicated.

This clonotype was observed at least ten times. Each CDR3 protein is one row after TCRdb ran MiXCR on the reads. The data show under 200,000 distinct CDR3 sequences, approximately 9.7% seen once. The germline V gene encodes CDR1 MRHNA and CDR2 SNTAGT. The CDR3 totals 17 residues. Losses at the gene ends were 3 bases for V and 1 base for J; bases not matched to a gene: 7. J is TRBJ2-1 and V is TRBV6-4; 9 nucleotides agree with TRBD1. The sequencing sample was made of PBMCs. The clonotype originates from a human donor in good health (CMV status not recorded). Some clones in this sample may be carry-over from other donors' samples. The CDR3 region is CASSDQSGTGSYNEQFF. CDR3 coding DNA: TGTGCCAGCAGTGATCAAAGCGGGACAGGGTCCTACAATGAGCAGTTCTTC.